This T cell receptor beta chain was retrieved from a study of blood T cell repertoires in COVID-19. Overall study: Samples of COVID-19 (acute and convalescent) were obtained from the United States, Italy and Spain. T cells, B-cell-depleted T cells, or PBMCs supplied cDNA or gDNA.

Original methodology: How many nucleated cells were present was estimated from reference gene primer amplification. Data came from immunoSEQ multiplex PCR; TCRdb stores just in-frame clones and leaves some out. From that table come the V and J calls and clone size; the DNA was used to work out D and trimming. The sample holds 95,000 to 110,000 clones, roughly 87% seen once. The CDR3 is 15 amino acids. Germline CDR1 SGHDN, CDR2 FVKESK. V shed 2 bases and J 4 bases; nucleotides not matched to a gene: 7. This TCR came from an elderly woman in a cohort sampled during active COVID-19. Sequenced: peripheral blood. The J gene is TRBJ2-7, the V gene TRBV14; 8 nucleotides align to TRBD2. The CDR3 is CASSQFPGGDYEQYF. For the CDR3, the DNA is TGTGCCAGCAGCCAATTCCCGGGAGGGGATTACGAGCAGTACTTC.